This T cell receptor beta chain emerged from a study of blood T cells in healthy people across ages. Study-wide results and caveats: It was not known whether donors were CMV positive (a possible confounder of expanded clonotype changes). A roughly linear fall in TCR beta diversity per million T cells was seen with increasing age. Unsorted PBMC material precluded a definitive naive versus antigen-experienced comparison.

The germline CDR1 and CDR2 sequences are MNHEY and SMNVEV (reference sequence). Unmatched junction bases numbered 5, after V lost 2 bases and J lost 0 bases. This CDR3 is 16 amino acids long. The authors ran a second PCR of roughly 6 to 12 cycles using a sample-barcoded 5' primer and a J-beta primer mix. TCRdb re-called the 5' RACE reads with MiXCR, one entry per CDR3 protein. The sample has roughly 930,000 distinct CDR3 sequences; roughly 50% are singletons. There are a few counts of this clonotype. Its antigen is as yet unknown. The sequence derives from a man in his thirties or forties in good health. The chain joins TRBV27 to TRBJ2-3, with 7 bases matching TRBD1. The sequencing input was blood. The CDR3 nucleotides read TGTGCCAGCAGTTTAAATACCAGGGGGAGCACAGATACGCAGTATTTT. It is translated as CASSLNTRGSTDTQYF.